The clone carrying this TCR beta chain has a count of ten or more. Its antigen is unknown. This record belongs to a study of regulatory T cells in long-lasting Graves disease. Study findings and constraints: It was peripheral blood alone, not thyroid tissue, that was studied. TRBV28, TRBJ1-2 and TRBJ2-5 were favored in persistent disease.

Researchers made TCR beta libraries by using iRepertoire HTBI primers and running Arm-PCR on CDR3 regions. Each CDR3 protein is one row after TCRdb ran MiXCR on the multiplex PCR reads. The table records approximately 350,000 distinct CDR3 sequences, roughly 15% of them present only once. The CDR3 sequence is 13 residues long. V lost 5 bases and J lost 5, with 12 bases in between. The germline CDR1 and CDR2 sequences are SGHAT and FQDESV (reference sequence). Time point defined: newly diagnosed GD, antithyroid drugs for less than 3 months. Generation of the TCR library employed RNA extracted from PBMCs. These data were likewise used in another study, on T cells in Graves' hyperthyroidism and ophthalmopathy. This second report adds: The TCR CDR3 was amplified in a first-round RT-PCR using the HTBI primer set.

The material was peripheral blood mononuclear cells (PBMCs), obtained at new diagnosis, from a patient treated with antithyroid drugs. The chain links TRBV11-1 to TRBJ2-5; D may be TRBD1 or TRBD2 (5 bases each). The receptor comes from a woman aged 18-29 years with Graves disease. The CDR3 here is CASSPRQRETQYF. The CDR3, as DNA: TGTGCCAGCAGCCCCAGACAGCGGGAGACCCAGTACTTC. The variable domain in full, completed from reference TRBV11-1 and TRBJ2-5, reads EAEVAQSPRYKITEKSQAVAFWCDPISGHATLYWYRQILGQGPELLVQFQDESVVDDSQLPKDRFSAERLKGVDSTLKIQPAELGDSAMYLCASSPRQRETQYFGPGTRLLVL.